The 30 T cell receptor beta chains reported below all come from one sample, sequenced in a study of blood T cell repertoires in COVID-19. Sequencing used immunoSEQ multiplex PCR; TCRdb keeps in-frame clones, though not all of them. The repertoire holds roughly 700,000 clones, 80% to 90% seen once, with about 0.24% in the top ten. Source material: peripheral blood. The receptor set was obtained from a woman aged 18-29 years with acute or convalescent COVID-19.

This chain joins TRBV7-2 and TRBJ1-2; 11 positions match TRBD1. J gave up 4 bases and V 4 bases, and 8 bases lay outside the gene matches. Germline assignment: CDR1 SGHTA and CDR2 FQGNSA. The length of the CDR3 is 16 residues. CDR3 residues: CASSSADRGRVYGYTF. The CDR3 region has the DNA TGTGCCAGCAGCTCCGCGGACAGGGGGCGCGTCTATGGCTACACCTTC.

This rearrangement joins TRBV5-1 to TRBJ1-1; D is unresolved. The CDR3 is made up of 15 amino acids. V lost 3 bases, J lost 1 base, and 13 bases lay in between. Per the germline V gene, CDR1 is SGHRS and CDR2 is YFSETQ. This CDR3 is CASSSLAWGNTEAFF. DNA for the CDR3: TGCGCCAGCAGCTCCCTAGCTTGGGGGAACACTGAAGCTTTCTTT.

The V and J genes are TRBV5-5 and TRBJ1-1, with a possible D match to TRBD1 (6 bases). V lost 4 bases and J lost 2, with 24 bases in between. Germline values: CDR1 SGHKS, CDR2 YYEKEE (reference sequence). This CDR3 region has 18 residues. The CDR3 reads CASSPTPTPTGGNTEAFF. CDR3 DNA sequence: TGTGCCAGCAGCCCGACCCCTACTCCGACAGGCGGTAACACTGAAGCTTTCTTT.

In this sample, this clone turned up once. J is TRBJ1-4 and V is TRBV5-1; 10 positions agree with TRBD1. The V gene's germline CDR1 is SGHRS and CDR2 YFSETQ. J was trimmed by 8 bases and V by 0 bases; bases with no gene match: 7. This CDR3 has 16 amino acids. The CDR3 DNA sequence: TGCGCCAGCAGCTTGGAAGGGACAGGGGCATGGGAAAAACTGTTTTTT. Encoded protein: CASSLEGTGAWEKLFF. The full variable domain, its missing parts supplied by reference TRBV5-1 and TRBJ1-4, is KAGVTQTPRYLIKTRGQQVTLSCSPISGHRSVSWYQQTPGQGLQFLFEYFSETQRNKGNFPGRFSGRQFSNSRSEMNVSTLELGDSALYLCASSLEGTGAWEKLFFGSGTQLSVL.

The chain recombines TRBV4-1 with TRBJ1-2; 9 bases match TRBD1. CDR1 and CDR2 (germline): MGHRA, YSYEKL. V lost 4 bases, J lost 6 bases, and 9 bases stayed unmatched. The CDR3 loop spans 15 amino acids. The chain's CDR3 is CASSLRTTGGDGYTF. As DNA, the CDR3 is TGCGCCAGCAGCCTGAGAACGACAGGGGGAGATGGCTACACCTTC.

The rearrangement joins TRBV5-4 to TRBJ1-1; D not certain. Between the trimmed V and J ends, which lost 0 bases and 8 bases, there was a span of 14 bases. This CDR3 spans 14 amino acids. Germline V CDR1 and CDR2: SGHNT, YYREEE (reference sequence). The chain's CDR3 is CASSLGSPGREAFF. CDR3 in DNA: TGTGCCAGCAGCTTGGGGTCCCCGGGGAGGGAAGCTTTCTTT.

The J gene is TRBJ2-5, the V gene TRBV9; 11 bases fit TRBD2. This CDR3 region has 15 residues. J gave up 3 bases and V 0 bases, and 1 base lay outside the gene matches. The V gene's germline CDR1 is SGDLS and CDR2 YYNGEE. CDR3 coding DNA: TGTGCCAGCAGCGTAGCGGGACTAGCGGAAGAGACCCAGTACTTC. The encoded protein is CASSVAGLAEETQYF.

The chain employs TRBV20-1 and TRBJ2-3; D not resolved. V was cut by 7 bases and J by 2 bases, with 7 bases left in between. The CDR3 length is 11 residues. The germline gives CDR1 DFQATT, CDR2 SNEGSKA (reference sequence). CDR3 loop: CSVLTTDTQYF. DNA of the CDR3: TGCAGTGTTCTAACCACAGATACGCAGTATTTT.

The chain is built from TRBV7-8 and TRBJ1-2; a possible D gene is TRBD1 (6 bases). Germline V gives CDR1 SGHVS, CDR2 FQNEAQ. V gave up 1 base and J gave up 2 bases, with 14 bases separating them. The CDR3 extends over 16 amino acids. The CDR3 here is CASSLEGLGANYGYTF. The DNA of the CDR3 is TGTGCCAGCAGCTTAGAGGGTTTGGGGGCCAACTATGGCTACACCTTC. The complete variable domain, with remaining parts taken from reference TRBV7-8 and TRBJ1-2, reads GAGVSQSPRYKVAKRGQDVALRCDPISGHVSLFWYQQALGQGPEFLTYFQNEAQLDKSGLPSDRFFAERPEGSVSTLKIQRTQQEDSAVYLCASSLEGLGANYGYTFGSGTRLTVV.

The V call is TRBV28, the J call TRBJ1-2; TRBD1 matches 9 bases. The V gene end was trimmed by 2 bases and the J gene end by 4 bases; junction bases not matched to a gene: 5. CDR3 size: 15 residues. Germline values: CDR1 MDHEN, CDR2 SYDVKM. Written as DNA, the CDR3 is TGTGCCAGCAGTTTAGAGGGACAGGGCCTCTATGGCTACACCTTC. Its translation is CASSLEGQGLYGYTF.

This sequence joins TRBV7-2 and TRBJ1-2; no clear D. The CDR3 runs 13 residues. Trimming shortened V by 1 base and J by 11 bases, and 14 bases separated the two germline ends. Per the germline V gene, CDR1 is SGHTA and CDR2 is FQGNSA. The CDR3 sequence is CASSLVLDGGYTF. CDR3 sequence (DNA): TGTGCCAGCAGCTTAGTACTGGACGGCGGGTACACCTTC.

The V call is TRBV13, the J call TRBJ2-5; 9 bases are shared with TRBD1. CDR3 size: 13 residues. From germline, CDR1 is PRHDT and CDR2 FYEKMQ (reference sequence). The ends lost 6 bases at V and 5 bases at J; junction bases unmatched: 4. The CDR3 DNA reads TGTGCCAGCAGTCTGACAGGGGGTGAGACCCAGTACTTC. It encodes CASSLTGGETQYF.

The chain couples TRBV12-5 to TRBJ1-2; D not resolved. This CDR3 is 14 amino acids long. V lost 5 bases, J lost 5 bases, and 15 bases lay in between. Germline V gene data show CDR1 as LGHNT and CDR2 as FRNRAP. The DNA for the CDR3 is TGTGCTAGTGGTCCACCAGCCCGACTATATGGCTACACCTTC. Its translation: CASGPPARLYGYTF. The full variable domain, rest sourced from reference TRBV12-5 and TRBJ1-2, is DARVTQTPRHKVTEMGQEVTMRCQPILGHNTVFWYRQTMMQGLELLAYFRNRAPLDDSGMPKDRFSAEMPDATLATLKIQPSEPRDSAVYFCASGPPARLYGYTFGSGTRLTVV.

There are a few counts of this clone. This rearrangement joins TRBV5-4 to TRBJ1-2, with D possibly TRBD1 on 6 matching bases. Trimming stripped 0 bases from V and 14 bases from J, with 20 bases between. The CDR3 runs 14 residues. CDR1 SGHNT and CDR2 YYREEE come from the germline V gene (reference sequence). Written as DNA, the CDR3 is TGTGCCAGCAGCTTGGTGGGGACACCTACCTTGGGGACCTTC. It is translated as CASSLVGTPTLGTF.

J is TRBJ1-5 and V is TRBV5-1, with D unresolved. Per the germline V gene, CDR1 is SGHRS and CDR2 is YFSETQ. The CDR3 runs to 15 residues. V lost 1 base and J 4 bases, leaving 12 bases between the germline ends. The CDR3 nucleotides read TGCGCCAGCAGCTTGTTTCCAGGTGGGAATCAGCCCCAGCATTTT. Translating gives CASSLFPGGNQPQHF.

The count of this clone is one. The chain employs TRBV9 and TRBJ1-1; 10 bases fit TRBD1. Trimming took 3 bases from V and 4 from J; bases not matched to a gene: 6. The CDR3 covers 15 residues. Per the germline V gene, CDR1 is SGDLS and CDR2 is YYNGEE. CDR3 DNA sequence: TGTGCCAGCAGCGGGATGGACAGGGGGACCACTGAAGCTTTCTTT. Translated: CASSGMDRGTTEAFF.

The V and J genes are TRBV9 and TRBJ2-7, with D perhaps TRBD1 (6 bases). CDR1 is SGDLS, CDR2 YYNGEE, per germline. This CDR3 spans 13 amino acids. Between the trimmed V and J ends, which lost 4 bases and 1 base, there was a span of 9 bases. In DNA form, the CDR3 reads TGTGCCAGCAGCCCCGGGACATCCTACGAGCAGTACTTC. This sequence encodes CASSPGTSYEQYF.

The chain couples TRBV14 to TRBJ2-7; D is possibly TRBD1 (7 bases). CDR1 is SGHDN and CDR2 is FVKESK in the germline V gene. The CDR3 extends over 14 amino acids. Trimming removed 1 base from V and 5 bases from J, with 12 bases in between. CDR3 DNA: TGTGCCAGCAGCCAAGGCAGGGGGGACGACGAGCAGTACTTC. It translates to CASSQGRGDDEQYF.

The chain joins TRBV27 to TRBJ2-5, with 8 bases aligning to TRBD1. The J segment lost 4 bases and the V segment lost 5 bases, leaving 9 bases of the junction unmatched. The CDR3 loop spans 15 amino acids. Germline-derived CDR1 and CDR2 are MNHEY and SMNVEV (reference sequence). CDR3 sequence reads: CASSPHPDRGETQYF. CDR3 DNA: TGTGCCAGCAGTCCCCACCCCGACAGGGGAGAGACCCAGTACTTC.

The J gene is TRBJ2-7, the V gene TRBV4-1; D unclear. CDR3 size: 13 residues. The germline gives CDR1 MGHRA, CDR2 YSYEKL. The ends were cut back, 2 bases at V and 4 bases at J, with 9 bases in the middle. DNA of the CDR3: TGCGCCAGCAGCCAAATACGGTCATACGAGCAGTACTTC. Its protein is CASSQIRSYEQYF.

The rearrangement joins TRBV5-1 to TRBJ2-5; the D gene is possibly TRBD1 (6 bases). V lost 1 base and J 0 bases, leaving 10 bases between the germline ends. The CDR3 is made up of 15 amino acids. Per the germline V gene, CDR1 is SGHRS and CDR2 is YFSETQ. CDR3 residues: CASSLFSGDQETQYF. The DNA for the CDR3 is TGCGCCAGCAGCTTGTTTTCAGGGGACCAAGAGACCCAGTACTTC. The variable domain in full, completed from reference TRBV5-1 and TRBJ2-5, reads KAGVTQTPRYLIKTRGQQVTLSCSPISGHRSVSWYQQTPGQGLQFLFEYFSETQRNKGNFPGRFSGRQFSNSRSEMNVSTLELGDSALYLCASSLFSGDQETQYFGPGTRLLVL.

The chain joins TRBV2 to TRBJ2-3, with D possibly matching TRBD2 (7 bases). Germline-derived CDR1 and CDR2 are SNHLY and FYNNEI. V dropped 10 bases and J dropped 6 bases, with 17 bases sitting between them. This CDR3 region has 13 residues. CDR3 sequence (DNA): TGTGCCACCGATGGGGGGGGCTTGGATACGCAGTATTTT. It translates to CATDGGGLDTQYF.

J is TRBJ2-2 and V is TRBV5-1; D is unresolved. V was trimmed by 0 bases and J by 7 bases, leaving 13 bases between them. CDR1 is SGHRS and CDR2 is YFSETQ in the germline V gene. The CDR3 extends over 15 amino acids. The CDR3 nucleotides are TGCGCCAGCAGCTTGGAACCCGAGATTGGCGGGGAGCTGTTTTTT. Translating it yields CASSLEPEIGGELFF. Using reference TRBV5-1 and TRBJ2-2 for the parts outside the CDR3, the full variable domain is KAGVTQTPRYLIKTRGQQVTLSCSPISGHRSVSWYQQTPGQGLQFLFEYFSETQRNKGNFPGRFSGRQFSNSRSEMNVSTLELGDSALYLCASSLEPEIGGELFFGEGSRLTVL.

The gene calls are TRBV19 and TRBJ1-2; 9 bases match TRBD1. CDR3 size: 13 residues. The J segment lost 5 bases and the V segment lost 9 bases, leaving 7 bases of the junction unmatched. Germline CDR1 reads LNHDA; CDR2 reads SQIVND (reference sequence). The CDR3 nucleotides are TGTGCCAGCTCAACAGGGGGCGAGTATGGCTACACCTTC. It translates to CASSTGGEYGYTF.

The chain carries TRBV27 and TRBJ1-1; 8 nucleotides line up with TRBD1. The CDR3 has 14 amino acids. Unmatched junction bases numbered 12, after V lost 4 bases and J lost 11 bases. Germline CDR1 and CDR2: MNHEY and SMNVEV (reference sequence). CDR3 amino acids: CASSSSQGARVAFF. CDR3 sequence (DNA): TGTGCCAGCAGTTCAAGTCAGGGGGCGAGGGTGGCTTTCTTT.

The chain joins TRBV6-1 to TRBJ2-7; weak D call: TRBD2 (6 bases). V was pared by 2 bases and J by 1 base, with 9 bases between. CDR1 MNHNS and CDR2 SASEGT come from the germline V gene. The length of the CDR3 is 14 residues. CDR3 sequence: CASSETGTSYEQYF. The CDR3 DNA reads TGTGCCAGCAGTGAAACCGGGACTTCCTACGAGCAGTACTTC.

The CDR3 sequence: CASSPWGGPLFEQYF. CDR3 coding DNA: TGTGCCAGCAGTCCTTGGGGGGGGCCCCTGTTCGAGCAGTACTTC. This chain joins TRBV6-5 and TRBJ2-7; D is perhaps TRBD2 (7 bases). CDR3 length: 15 residues. Germline V gene lookup returns CDR1 MNHEY and CDR2 SVGAGI. The V gene lost 5 bases and the J gene lost 6 bases, with 20 bases spanning the gap.

The chain combines TRBV2 with TRBJ2-7, with 14 positions matching TRBD2. The CDR3 is 18 residues long. V lost 6 bases to trimming and J lost 2 bases; unmatched junction nucleotides: 12. Germline CDR1 reads SNHLY; CDR2 reads FYNNEI. As DNA, the CDR3 is TGTGCCAGCAGAGGGACTAGCGGGGGTCGCTCCCAGCCCTACGAGCAGTACTTC. Amino acid sequence: CASRGTSGGRSQPYEQYF.

The V and J genes are TRBV30 and TRBJ2-7; TRBD1 agrees at 8 bases. Germline V gives CDR1 GTSNPN, CDR2 SVGIG (reference sequence). The V segment lost 3 bases and the J segment 5 bases; nucleotides outside the gene matches: 3. The CDR3 is 12 residues long. CDR3 residues: CAWRDRGDEQYF. CDR3 nucleotides: TGTGCCTGGAGAGACAGGGGCGACGAGCAGTACTTC.

The rearrangement uses TRBV6-5 and TRBJ1-1; 8 bases fit TRBD1. The CDR3 covers 14 residues. V lost 1 base and J lost 10; bases outside the gene matches: 8. Germline V gene sequence: CDR1 MNHEY, CDR2 SVGAGI. The CDR3 protein is CASSYYSPGQVAFF. CDR3 nucleotide sequence: TGTGCCAGCAGTTACTACTCTCCGGGACAGGTAGCTTTCTTT.